This T cell receptor (beta chain) was sequenced during a study of shared clonotypes between healthy human individuals. The genomic DNA of each subset was split evenly across several immunoSEQ plates. Some clones are missing from TCRdb's copy, which holds only in-frame ones; the method was immunoSEQ multiplex PCR. The profile shows just over 2,000,000 clones, roughly 94% of them singletons. The source of this sequence is a man between 18 and 35 years old in good health. Sequenced: naive CD4+ T cells sorted from blood. Subset given: CD45RA+ positively selected.

CDR3 sequence (DNA): TGTGCCAGCAGCCTAGGGGAGGGGACAGCTAACTATGGCTACACCTTC. This codes for CASSLGEGTANYGYTF. This chain uses TRBV9 with TRBJ1-2; 7 positions agree with TRBD1. The J segment lost 0 bases and the V segment lost 4 bases, leaving 9 bases of the junction unmatched. From germline, CDR1 is SGDLS and CDR2 YYNGEE. The CDR3 runs 16 residues. Drawing the rest from reference TRBV9 and TRBJ1-2, the complete variable domain is DSGVTQTPKHLITATGQRVTLRCSPRSGDLSVYWYQQSLDQGLQFLIQYYNGEERAKGNILERFSAQQFPDLHSELNLSSLELGDSALYFCASSLGEGTANYGYTFGSGTRLTVV.